This note documents a single T cell receptor (beta chain) sequence. This clonotype was observed many times. Its binding antigen is unknown. No per-base quality is available; no much larger clone lies one base away. Library preparation was by 5' RACE. The listed sequencing device is NextSeq 500. Unique molecular identifiers were attached to individual cDNA molecules in the TCR library protocol so that sequencing error and PCR bias could be corrected. TCR alpha and beta chains were both sequenced, and the abundances of alpha and beta sequences in each sample were closely correlated with each other. From the authors' description of their analysis: Decombinator V4 was used to annotate TCR sequences for V gene, J gene and CDR3. Expanded TCRs were defined as changing significantly between any two time points under a Poisson model with p below 0.0001. TCR abundances were normalised to the total number of TCRs sequenced per sample and were expressed as counts per million. TRAV1-2 paired with TRAJ12, TRAJ20 or TRAJ33 defined MAIT TCRs, while TRAV10 paired with TRAJ18 defined iNKT TCRs. VDJdb, accessed on 1 November 2021, was searched for TCRs annotated for CMV, EBV and SARS-CoV-2, and TCRs annotated for more than one antigen were excluded. TCRdb ran its own pipeline on the public reads, namely fastp trimming at Q25 and MiXCR clone calling, and kept in-frame beta chains. Rows are combined by CDR3 protein, so each entry shows the most common genes and DNA. These V and J calls are TCRdb output, not the study's own analysis. Within this sample are about 35,000 distinct CDR3 sequences, with almost 5.5% of them counted one time only. The ten most abundant clones make up 5.5% to 7% of the sample.

This was a case-control study nested in a cohort of healthcare workers in London, UK, who had nasopharyngeal swab PCR tests and blood samples taken every week. Between 23 and 31 March 2020, the week of the UK lockdown, healthcare workers were enrolled and then followed up weekly for as long as 16 weeks. The sample originates from a study of early T cells in non-severe SARS-CoV-2 infection (dated by TCRdb to about 2021). At the level of the whole study: TCR sequencing used bulk RNA from unsorted whole blood, so alpha and beta chains could not be paired.

Broad study findings and their caveats: Matching against VDJdb was skewed toward anti-spike CD8 responses, likely underestimated virus-specific expansions, and missed private and CD4 specificities.

Relative to germline, V is 2 bases shorter and J is 0 bases shorter, with 14 bases between their ends. CDR3 length: 16 amino acids, cysteine to phenylalanine. Kept here is only the CDR3 DNA, which spans 48 bases and is read in frame from base 1. Looking up the germline V gene yields CDR1 SGHAT and CDR2 FQNNGV. This TCR was recovered from an adult who was a healthcare worker with PCR-confirmed SARS-CoV-2 infection or an uninfected control (not recorded which). The sequencing here drew on whole blood, taken at baseline. The chain joins TRBV11-2 to TRBJ2-7; TRBD2 is possibly the D segment (6 matching bases). The DNA sequence reads TGTGCCAGCAGCTTATTGCGGGGACGTAGCTCCTACGAGCAGTACTTC. It codes for CASSLLRGRSSYEQYF.